This T cell receptor (beta chain) was captured in a study of cytomegalovirus exposure and HLA in healthy donors. Study-wide results and caveats: Reported results showed that the classifier diagnosed cytomegalovirus status with high specificity and sensitivity. Prior analysis indicated that the majority of TCR beta V segments exhibited productivity approximately 87% or approximately 30% of the time. Further analysis, carried out later, found HLA-associated TCR beta chains more clonally expanded than equally common other chains. The study recorded 150 to 200 TCR beta chains that were cytomegalovirus-associated.

Concerning this clone: Its antigen is still unknown.

Primers included in the PCR were 60 Vbeta and 13 Jbeta primers. Method: immunoSEQ multiplex PCR; TCRdb's copy keeps in-frame clones and lacks some. The table lists tens of thousands of clones. This CDR3 spans 14 amino acids. CDR1 and CDR2 (germline): KGHSH, LQKENI. Trimming left V 3 bases short and J 5 bases short, with 11 bases between. This receptor was obtained from a man in his forties or fifties in good health and CMV-seropositive. Sequenced input: PBMCs. This chain links TRBV18 with TRBJ2-1, with D maybe TRBD1 (6 bases). The CDR3 DNA follows: TGTGCCAGCTCACCCGCAACAGGGAACAATGAGCAGTTCTTC. Protein: CASSPATGNNEQFF.